The 10 T cell receptor beta chains given below trace back to one sample, sequenced in a study of early T cells in non-severe SARS-CoV-2 infection. TCRdb analysed the 5' RACE reads with MiXCR anew, one entry per CDR3 protein. The top ten hold approximately 4% of the sample, which has about 56,000 distinct CDR3 sequences, approximately 16% seen once. The source material was whole blood, sampled at baseline. The receptor source for this set is an adult who was a healthcare worker with PCR-confirmed SARS-CoV-2 infection or an uninfected control (not recorded which).

The table lists this clonotype with a few counts. The V call is TRBV5-6, the J call TRBJ2-1, with no clear D. V lost 2 bases to trimming and J lost 4 bases, with 13 bases between them. The CDR3 covers 15 residues. CDR1 is SGHDT, CDR2 YYEEEE, per germline. The CDR3 sequence is CASSFGPEIYNEQFF. In DNA, the CDR3 is TGTGCCAGCAGCTTCGGGCCAGAAATTTACAATGAGCAGTTCTTC.

This clonotype was counted many times. V gene TRBV18 combines with J gene TRBJ2-7; no reliable D call. CDR1 and CDR2 from the germline V gene are KGHSH and LQKENI. The CDR3 is 14 residues long. The V gene lost 6 bases and the J gene lost 6 bases, with 18 bases spanning the gap. This CDR3 reads CASSPELVEVEQYF. The CDR3 nucleotides are TGTGCCAGCTCCCCCGAGCTAGTCGAGGTCGAGCAGTACTTC.

The V gene is TRBV20-1, the J gene TRBJ2-3, with D perhaps assigned TRBD1 or TRBD2 (5 bases each). Germline assignment: CDR1 DFQATT and CDR2 SNEGSKA (reference sequence). There are 14 residues in the CDR3. V was shortened by 0 bases and J by 5 bases, with 12 bases between the two germline ends. The DNA of the CDR3 is TGCAGTGCTAGAGATCTACCGAGGGGAGATACGCAGTATTTT. Protein sequence: CSARDLPRGDTQYF.

This clonotype showed up many times. The genes are TRBV5-1 and TRBJ2-7, with D unresolved. The CDR3 runs 15 residues. V was clipped by 0 bases and J by 2 bases, with 12 bases between them. CDR1 is SGHRS, CDR2 YFSETQ, per germline. The DNA for the CDR3 is TGCGCCAGCAGCTTGGCGGAATCGGCTACCTACGAGCAGTACTTC. Translation gives CASSLAESATYEQYF.

Here the CDR3 reads CASSLDPGANVLTF. The CDR3, as DNA: TGCGCCAGCAGCTTGGATCCTGGGGCCAACGTCCTGACTTTC. The chain combines TRBV5-1 with TRBJ2-6; D call uncertain. This CDR3 has 14 residues. The V end lost 0 bases, the J end lost 2 bases, and 3 bases lay between the germline ends. Germline loops: CDR1 SGHRS, CDR2 YFSETQ.

This clonotype was seen more than once but under ten times. This chain connects TRBV4-1 to TRBJ2-3, with 10 bases fitting TRBD1. The trim removed 4 bases at V and 7 bases at J, leaving 11 bases unmatched. Germline lookup yields CDR1 MGHRA and CDR2 YSYEKL. CDR3 length: 16 residues. CDR3 sequence (DNA): TGCGCCAGCAGCCCCCACTCCGGGACAGGGGCGAATACGCAGTATTTT. Protein sequence: CASSPHSGTGANTQYF.

This clonotype was observed at least ten times. The chain joins TRBV2 to TRBJ2-1; D gene ambiguous. The CDR3 is 13 residues long. Germline V CDR1 and CDR2: SNHLY, FYNNEI. V was clipped by 5 bases and J by 0 bases, with 5 bases between them. CDR3 residues: CASSTDSYNEQFF. The CDR3 DNA sequence: TGTGCCAGCAGTACGGACTCCTACAATGAGCAGTTCTTC.

This clonotype was found a few times. The chain carries TRBV2 and TRBJ2-1; D is perhaps TRBD2 (6 bases). Germline-derived CDR1 and CDR2 are SNHLY and FYNNEI. The CDR3 extends over 12 amino acids. Trimming took off 6 bases at V and 4 bases at J, with 7 bases between the two ends. CDR3 DNA sequence: TGTGCCAGCAGGGGAGGATACAATGAGCAGTTCTTC. Encoded protein: CASRGGYNEQFF. The whole variable domain, remainder taken from reference TRBV2 and TRBJ2-1, is EPEVTQTPSHQVTQMGQEVILRCVPISNHLYFYWYRQILGQKVEFLVSFYNNEISEKSEIFDDQFSVERPDGSNFTLKIRSTKLEDSAMYFCASRGGYNEQFFGPGTRLTVL.

The V call is TRBV3-1, the J call TRBJ2-3; D is undetermined. Germline assignment: CDR1 LGHDT and CDR2 YNNKEL (reference sequence). The ends were cut back, 3 bases at V and 4 bases at J, with 8 bases in the middle. The length of the CDR3 is 13 residues. The CDR3 sequence is CASSHGQADTQYF. The CDR3 DNA is TGTGCCAGCAGCCACGGGCAGGCAGATACGCAGTATTTT.

Ten or more counts support this clonotype. This chain links TRBV7-2 with TRBJ2-1; 14 bases are shared with TRBD2. The CDR3 length is 16 residues. The junction had 8 bases not matched to a gene; V was cut back by 5 bases and J by 8 bases. CDR1 SGHTA and CDR2 FQGNSA come from the germline V gene. The CDR3 sequence is CASSLGTSGSLDEQFF. CDR3 in DNA: TGTGCCAGCAGCCTAGGGACTAGCGGGAGTCTCGATGAGCAGTTCTTC.